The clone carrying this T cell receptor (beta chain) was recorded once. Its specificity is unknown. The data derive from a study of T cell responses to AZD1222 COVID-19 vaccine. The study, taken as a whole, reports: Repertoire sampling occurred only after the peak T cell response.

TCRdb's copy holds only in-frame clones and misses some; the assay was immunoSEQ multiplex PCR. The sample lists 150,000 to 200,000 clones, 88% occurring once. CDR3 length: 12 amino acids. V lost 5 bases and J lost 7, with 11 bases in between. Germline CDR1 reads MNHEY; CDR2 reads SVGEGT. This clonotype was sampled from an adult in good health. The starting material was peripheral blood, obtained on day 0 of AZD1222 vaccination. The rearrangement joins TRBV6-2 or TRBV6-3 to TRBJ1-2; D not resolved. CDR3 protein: CASSQTEVGYTF. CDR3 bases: TGTGCCAGCAGTCAGACCGAGGTTGGCTACACCTTC.